The 17 T cell receptor beta chains listed next were all sequenced from one sample in a study of blood T cell repertoires in COVID-19. Only in-frame clones appear in the TCRdb table, and some are missing; sequencing was by immunoSEQ multiplex PCR. Altogether 350,000 to 450,000 clones are present, around 87% being singletons, with the ten largest covering more than 1.5%. Material for sequencing was PBMCs or T cells enriched from blood (not recorded which). Receptor source: a man between 35 and 55 years old in a cohort exposed to, infected with or recovered from COVID-19 (not recorded which).

J is TRBJ1-6 and V is TRBV3-1 (or the pseudogene TRBV3-2), with TRBD1 identical over 8 bases. Germline loops: CDR1 LGHDT, CDR2 YNNKEL (reference sequence). This CDR3 comprises 20 residues. J lost 10 bases, V lost 0 bases, and 20 bases had no gene match. CDR3 DNA: TGTGCCAGCAGCCAAGAATCGGGCGGTGGTGGCAGGGGGCGAGGGTCACCCCTCCACTTT. Translated: CASSQESGGGGRGRGSPLHF.

This chain joins TRBV18 and TRBJ1-2, with 9 bases fitting TRBD1. V was clipped by 6 bases and J by 5 bases; unmatched bases: 4. The CDR3 runs to 13 residues. Per germline, CDR1 KGHSH and CDR2 LQKENI. CDR3 nucleotides: TGTGCCAGCTCCCCAGGACAGGGGTATGGCTACACCTTC. This codes for CASSPGQGYGYTF.

In DNA form, the CDR3 reads TGTGCCAGCAGCTTGGCCAAGGGACTAGGGGCCTACAATGAGCAGTTCTTC. This encodes CASSLAKGLGAYNEQFF. This sequence joins TRBV5-6 and TRBJ2-1; 8 nucleotides match TRBD2. CDR3 length equals 17 residues. Germline CDR1 reads SGHDT; CDR2 reads YYEEEE. J gave up 2 bases and V 0 bases, and 7 bases lay outside the gene matches.

The rearrangement joins TRBV18 to TRBJ2-1; 8 bases are shared with TRBD1. From germline, CDR1 is KGHSH and CDR2 LQKENI. The length of the CDR3 is 17 residues. J was trimmed by 9 bases and V by 6 bases; bases with no gene match: 19. The CDR3 DNA follows: TGTGCCAGCTCCTTAAACACCAGGGGGCGGAATATGGGTGAGCAGTTCTTC. Translating gives CASSLNTRGRNMGEQFF.

A few counts support this clone. The rearrangement uses TRBV28 and TRBJ2-3, with D perhaps matching TRBD2 (5 bases). CDR3 length: 14 amino acids. Germline CDR1 and CDR2: MDHEN and SYDVKM. Trimming shortened V by 4 bases and J by 2 bases, and 10 bases separated the two germline ends. CDR3 nucleotide sequence: TGTGCCAGCAGTTCCCCGGGGAACACAGATACGCAGTATTTT. It specifies CASSSPGNTDTQYF.

The chain carries TRBV7-7 and TRBJ2-5; 9 bases map to TRBD1. Germline V gene sequence: CDR1 SSHAT, CDR2 FNYEAQ (reference sequence). Germline trimming cut 1 base from V and 5 bases from J; bases unmatched to any gene: 8. The CDR3 totals 16 residues. As DNA, the CDR3 is TGTGCCAGCAGCTTAGGGACAGGGGTCGGCTGGGAGACCCAGTACTTC. Translating gives CASSLGTGVGWETQYF.

The V and J genes are TRBV6-5 and TRBJ1-2, with D possibly matching TRBD1 (5 bases). V was pared by 11 bases and J by 3 bases, with 22 bases between. This CDR3 region has 15 residues. The germline V gene has CDR1 MNHEY and CDR2 SVGAGI. CDR3 nucleotides: TGTGCCTCTTGTAGGGCAGGGTTCGATTACTATGGCTACACCTTC. This sequence encodes CASCRAGFDYYGYTF.

This clone was observed a handful of times. V and J are TRBV4-1 and TRBJ1-1; D gene ambiguous. V lost 0 bases and J lost 1, with 9 bases in between. This CDR3 spans 15 amino acids. Germline CDR1 MGHRA, CDR2 YSYEKL. The CDR3 DNA sequence: TGCGCCAGCAGCCAAGAGGTAACAAAGAACACTGAAGCTTTCTTT. Encoded protein: CASSQEVTKNTEAFF.

This rearrangement joins TRBV9 to TRBJ2-3; 7 positions agree with TRBD1. CDR1 SGDLS and CDR2 YYNGEE come from the germline V gene. The CDR3 length is 13 residues. V lost 3 bases, J lost 5 bases, and 3 bases stayed unmatched. CDR3 loop: CASSGRTGDTQYF. CDR3 nucleotide sequence: TGTGCCAGCAGCGGACGGACAGGAGATACGCAGTATTTT. Combining the CDR3 with reference TRBV9 and TRBJ2-3 gives the whole variable domain DSGVTQTPKHLITATGQRVTLRCSPRSGDLSVYWYQQSLDQGLQFLIQYYNGEERAKGNILERFSAQQFPDLHSELNLSSLELGDSALYFCASSGRTGDTQYFGPGTRLTVL.

The chain links TRBV15 to TRBJ1-6; 9 positions match TRBD1. The length of the CDR3 is 17 residues. Losses at the gene ends were 0 bases for V and 6 bases for J; bases not matched to a gene: 6. Germline V gives CDR1 LNHNV, CDR2 YYDKDF (reference sequence). The CDR3 sequence: CATSRDRTGAGNSPLHF. For the CDR3, the DNA is TGTGCCACCAGCAGAGACCGGACAGGGGCAGGTAATTCACCCCTCCACTTT.

The V and J genes are TRBV7-2 and TRBJ2-7, with unresolved D. This CDR3 is built from 13 residues. V was trimmed by 6 bases and J by 1 base, leaving 10 bases between them. The germline V gene encodes CDR1 SGHTA and CDR2 FQGNSA. The CDR3: CASSYRQSYEQYF. DNA of the CDR3: TGTGCCAGCAGTTACCGACAATCCTACGAGCAGTACTTC. The entire variable domain, with the rest obtained from reference TRBV7-2 and TRBJ2-7, is as follows: GAGVSQSPSNKVTEKGKDVELRCDPISGHTALYWYRQSLGQGLEFLIYFQGNSAPDKSGLPSDRFSAERTGGSVSTLTIQRTQQEDSAVYLCASSYRQSYEQYFGPGTRLTVT.

Of note for this clone: The sample carries other DNA sequences with the same CDR3. V gene TRBV18 combines with J gene TRBJ1-1, with a tentative D call TRBD1 (6 bases). The germline V and J ends were trimmed by 3 bases and 1 base, with 9 bases remaining between them. CDR1 is KGHSH, CDR2 LQKENI, per germline. The CDR3 has 14 amino acids. CDR3 bases: TGTGCCAGCTCACCCGACAGGACGAACACTGAAGCTTTCTTT. Amino acids: CASSPDRTNTEAFF.

As DNA, the CDR3 is TGCGCCAGCAGCTTGGCCGCGGGGGACACTGAAGCTTTCTTT. Translating it yields CASSLAAGDTEAFF. This chain uses TRBV5-1 with TRBJ1-1, with D maybe TRBD1 (5 bases). Trimming shortened V by 0 bases and J by 3 bases, and 9 bases separated the two germline ends. Germline V gene sequence: CDR1 SGHRS, CDR2 YFSETQ. This CDR3 region has 14 residues. The full variable domain, with the rest looked up from reference TRBV5-1 and TRBJ1-1, is KAGVTQTPRYLIKTRGQQVTLSCSPISGHRSVSWYQQTPGQGLQFLFEYFSETQRNKGNFPGRFSGRQFSNSRSEMNVSTLELGDSALYLCASSLAAGDTEAFFGQGTRLTVV.

J is TRBJ2-2 and V is TRBV7-8, with D possibly being TRBD1 (7 bases). Germline lookup yields CDR1 SGHVS and CDR2 FQNEAQ. This CDR3 comprises 17 residues. The V and J ends lost 3 bases and 4 bases respectively, with 18 bases between them. The CDR3: CASSFRGRQLGTGELFF. The CDR3 bases are TGTGCCAGCAGCTTCAGGGGGAGGCAGCTGGGCACCGGGGAGCTGTTTTTT.

The gene calls are TRBV7-9 and TRBJ1-3; tentative D call: TRBD1 (6 bases). The CDR3 runs 14 residues. Germline V gene data show CDR1 as SEHNR and CDR2 as FQNEAQ (reference sequence). V shed 1 base and J shed 6 bases, with 10 bases lying between them. In DNA, the CDR3 is TGTGCCAGCAGCTTAGTGTCAGGGGTAAACACCATATATTTT. It codes for CASSLVSGVNTIYF.

DNA for the CDR3: TGTGCCACCAGTGATGGGACAGGCGGGAACTATGGCTACACCTTC. Its translation: CATSDGTGGNYGYTF. This chain joins TRBV24-1 and TRBJ1-2; TRBD1 aligns across 8 bases. The germline gives CDR1 KGHDR, CDR2 SFDVKD. V lost 3 bases and J lost 2; bases outside the gene matches: 4. The CDR3 has 15 amino acids.

The chain links TRBV27 to TRBJ2-1, with 8 positions matching TRBD2. Germline loops: CDR1 MNHEY, CDR2 SMNVEV (reference sequence). J was trimmed by 0 bases and V by 5 bases; bases with no gene match: 12. CDR3 length: 18 amino acids. Written as DNA, the CDR3 is TGTGCCAGCAGTGCCTCGGGGGGGGTTCTTCCCTCCTACAATGAGCAGTTCTTC. Protein: CASSASGGVLPSYNEQFF.